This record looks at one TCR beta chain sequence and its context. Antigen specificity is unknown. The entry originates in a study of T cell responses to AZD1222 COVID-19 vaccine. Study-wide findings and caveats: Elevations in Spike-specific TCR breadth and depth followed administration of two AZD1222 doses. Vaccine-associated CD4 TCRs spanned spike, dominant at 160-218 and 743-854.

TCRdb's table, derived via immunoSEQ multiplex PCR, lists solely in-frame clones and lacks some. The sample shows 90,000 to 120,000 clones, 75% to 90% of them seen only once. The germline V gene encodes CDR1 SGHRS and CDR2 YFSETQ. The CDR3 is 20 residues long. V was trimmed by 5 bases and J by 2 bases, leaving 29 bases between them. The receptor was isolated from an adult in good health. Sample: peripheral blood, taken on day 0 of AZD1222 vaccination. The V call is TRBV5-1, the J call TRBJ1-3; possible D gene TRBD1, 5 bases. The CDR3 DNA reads TGCGCCAGCAGTTTCTTAAACTTCGCAGGGTTGTTCAGCGCTGGAAACACCATATATTTT. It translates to CASSFLNFAGLFSAGNTIYF.